Below, 5 T cell receptor beta chains from the same sample are listed, as sequenced in a study of early T cells in non-severe SARS-CoV-2 infection. Each CDR3 protein is one row after TCRdb ran MiXCR on the 5' RACE reads. The data contain approximately 71,000 distinct CDR3 sequences, around 12% of them singletons. Sequences were derived from whole blood, sampled at baseline. The receptors originated from an adult who was a healthcare worker with PCR-confirmed SARS-CoV-2 infection or an uninfected control (not recorded which).

J is TRBJ2-1 and V is TRBV12-2; TRBD1 reflects the table's D call only, with no check against the DNA. TRBV12-2 is annotated as a pseudogene. CDR3 length: 16 residues. Here the CDR3 DNA reads TGTGCAAGTCGCTTAAATGTTTGGGCGGGGGACAATGAGCAGTTCTTC. This translates into CASRLNVWAGDNEQFF.

This clonotype was detected a few times. The V call is TRBV18, the J call TRBJ2-1; 9 bases are a match to TRBD1. CDR1 is KGHSH, CDR2 LQKENI, per germline. The CDR3 contains 14 residues. J lost 13 bases, V lost 2 bases, and 9 bases had no gene match. CDR3 sequence: CASSPMSKGQGQFF. The CDR3, as DNA: TGTGCCAGCTCACCAATGAGCAAGGGACAGGGCCAGTTCTTC.

In its sample, this clonotype was seen a few times. The V and J genes are TRBV28 and TRBJ1-5; 7 bases fit TRBD1. The CDR3 consists of 14 residues. Trimming cost V 5 bases and J 7 bases; bases outside gene matches: 8. Germline V gives CDR1 MDHEN, CDR2 SYDVKM. The CDR3: CASSLTGRRQPQHF. The CDR3 nucleotides read TGTGCCAGCAGTCTGACAGGGCGAAGACAGCCCCAGCATTTT.

This clonotype occurred many times. The chain links TRBV18 to TRBJ2-6; 9 bases map to TRBD1. The J segment lost 0 bases and the V segment lost 3 bases, leaving 9 bases of the junction unmatched. The CDR3 consists of 19 residues. Germline lookup yields CDR1 KGHSH and CDR2 LQKENI. As DNA, the CDR3 is TGTGCCAGCTCACCGATCCGGGACAGGGCTCACTCTGGGGCCAACGTCCTGACTTTC. This codes for CASSPIRDRAHSGANVLTF.

This clonotype was seen repeatedly, ten times or more. V usage is TRBV7-2 and J usage is TRBJ1-5; TRBD1 is a possible D gene (5 bases). Trimming cost V 1 base and J 1 base, with 8 bases left between them. The CDR3 is made up of 15 amino acids. Germline V gene lookup returns CDR1 SGHTA and CDR2 FQGNSA. This chain's CDR3 is CASSLGRASNQPQHF. The CDR3 bases are TGTGCCAGCAGCTTAGGCAGGGCGAGCAATCAGCCCCAGCATTTT.